Listed here are 15 T cell receptor beta chains from one sample, sequenced in a study of identical twins. TCRdb called the 5' RACE reads again in MiXCR, with one record for every CDR3 protein. The table includes a few hundred thousand distinct CDR3 sequences, roughly 9.8% detected once. Separately, the same data were catalogued under a study of yellow fever vaccine responses in identical twins.

Sequences were obtained from CD8+ T cells sorted from blood. The receptors originated from a woman younger than 35 in good health.

This clonotype appeared many times. The J gene is TRBJ2-7, the V gene TRBV20-1, with D tentatively TRBD1 (6 bases). CDR1 DFQATT and CDR2 SNEGSKA come from the germline V gene (reference sequence). V was pared by 6 bases and J by 6 bases, with 18 bases between. The length of the CDR3 is 13 residues. CDR3 residues: CSAVRQGIFEQYF. The CDR3 coding sequence is TGCAGTGCCGTAAGGCAGGGGATATTCGAGCAGTACTTC.

A remark on this clonotype: Given a much more abundant clone one base away, this may be a read error. The rearrangement links TRBV20-1 to TRBJ2-1; 8 bases are shared with TRBD2. This CDR3 has 14 amino acids. Germline V gene lookup returns CDR1 DFQATT and CDR2 SNEGSKA (reference sequence). The CDR3 reads CRRAGDFRYNEQFF. The CDR3 DNA follows: TGCAGGCGAGCGGGAGATTTTCGCTACAATGAGCAGTTCTTC.

This clonotype was picked up many times. J is TRBJ2-7 and V is TRBV4-3, with D perhaps given as TRBD1 or TRBD2 (7 bases each). This CDR3 region has 16 residues. From germline, CDR1 is LGHNA and CDR2 YSLEER. Trimming pared 1 base from V and 2 bases from J, leaving 15 bases between. The CDR3 sequence is CASSQGPGGEAYEQYF. CDR3 nucleotides: TGCGCCAGCAGCCAAGGCCCAGGGGGGGAAGCCTACGAGCAGTACTTC.

V and J are TRBV10-1 and TRBJ2-7, with D possibly called TRBD1 or TRBD2 (5 bases each). Germline loops: CDR1 WNHNN, CDR2 SYGVQD (reference sequence). The V gene lost 8 bases and the J gene lost 3 bases, with 8 bases spanning the gap. This CDR3 region has 11 residues. For the CDR3, the DNA is TGCGCCAGCGGGGACCTCTACGAGCAGTACTTC. This codes for CASGDLYEQYF.

In this sample, this clonotype turned up a few times. The chain is built from TRBV20-1 and TRBJ2-4, with D tentatively TRBD1 (5 bases). CDR1 and CDR2 from the germline V gene are DFQATT and SNEGSKA (reference sequence). Trimming removed 6 bases at V and 0 bases at J, with 12 bases between. This CDR3 has 14 amino acids. CDR3 loop: CSARTTIAKNIQYF. Written as DNA, the CDR3 is TGCAGTGCAAGGACAACAATAGCCAAAAACATTCAGTACTTC.

This clonotype was found many times. The chain employs TRBV27 and TRBJ2-1, with D uncertain. The V and J ends lost 1 base and 1 base respectively, with 8 bases between them. Germline loops: CDR1 MNHEY, CDR2 SMNVEV (reference sequence). CDR3 length: 15 residues. CDR3 nucleotide sequence: TGTGCCAGCAGTTTATTGGGGAAATCCTACAATGAGCAGTTCTTC. It yields the protein CASSLLGKSYNEQFF.

The chain carries TRBV3-1 and TRBJ2-7; D gene unclear. The CDR3 totals 14 residues. Trimming took 1 base from V and 6 from J, leaving 13 bases between them. The germline gives CDR1 LGHDT, CDR2 YNNKEL (reference sequence). CDR3: CASSQALDPGEQYF. The CDR3 DNA is TGTGCCAGCAGCCAAGCCCTAGACCCTGGCGAGCAGTACTTC.

This clonotype was seen a few times. The V call is TRBV13, the J call TRBJ2-3; the match to TRBD2 covers 7 bases. V shed 5 bases, J shed 3 bases, and the junction held 8 bases outside the gene matches. Germline V gene sequence: CDR1 PRHDT, CDR2 FYEKMQ (reference sequence). The CDR3 covers 15 residues. This chain's CDR3 is CASSDRTSRTDTQYF. The DNA for the CDR3 is TGTGCCAGCAGCGACCGGACTAGTAGGACAGATACGCAGTATTTT. The whole variable domain, remainder taken from reference TRBV13 and TRBJ2-3, is AAGVIQSPRHLIKEKRETATLKCYPIPRHDTVYWYQQGPGQDPQFLISFYEKMQSDKGSIPDRFSAQQFSDYHSELNMSSLELGDSALYFCASSDRTSRTDTQYFGPGTRLTVL.

This clonotype was counted a few times. The chain combines TRBV29-1 with TRBJ2-7; the D gene is possibly TRBD1 (5 bases). The germline gives CDR1 SQVTM, CDR2 ANQGSEA. Trimming stripped 7 bases from V and 0 bases from J, with 10 bases between. CDR3 length equals 12 residues. For the CDR3, the DNA is TGCAGCGCATCGACAGTCTCCTACGAGCAGTACTTC. It is translated as CSASTVSYEQYF.

This clonotype was observed a few times. This chain links TRBV5-6 with TRBJ2-7; 7 bases align to TRBD1. V lost 0 bases and J lost 3; bases outside the gene matches: 6. This CDR3 has 15 residues. The V gene's germline CDR1 is SGHDT and CDR2 YYEEEE. DNA for the CDR3: TGTGCCAGCAGCTTGGGAGGGACAGTGTACTACGAGCAGTACTTC. It translates to CASSLGGTVYYEQYF.

Here the CDR3 reads CASSQEAGGPYEQYF. The CDR3 DNA sequence: TGCGCCAGCAGCCAAGAAGCGGGAGGGCCCTACGAGCAGTACTTC. V gene TRBV4-3 combines with J gene TRBJ2-7, with TRBD2 identical over 10 bases. With 0 bases clipped from V and 2 bases from J, the junction kept 1 base outside the gene matches. The CDR3 loop spans 15 amino acids. From germline, CDR1 is LGHNA and CDR2 YSLEER.

This clonotype was observed at least ten times. The J gene is TRBJ2-7, the V gene TRBV29-1; TRBD2 matches 11 bases. The V segment lost 6 bases and the J segment 5 bases; nucleotides outside the gene matches: 9. The CDR3 totals 14 residues. In germline, CDR1 is SQVTM, CDR2 ANQGSEA. CDR3: CSVELAGVSHEQYF. The CDR3 nucleotides read TGCAGCGTGGAACTAGCGGGGGTTTCCCACGAGCAGTACTTC.

This clonotype has a handful of counts. This sequence joins TRBV6-6 and TRBJ1-3; unclear D gene. CDR3 length: 10 residues. Germline-derived CDR1 and CDR2 are MNHNY and SVGAGI (reference sequence). V lost 7 bases to trimming and J lost 2 bases, with 0 bases between them. For the CDR3, the DNA is TGTGCCAGCACTGGAAACACCATATATTTT. It yields the protein CASTGNTIYF.

The V and J genes are TRBV7-6 and TRBJ2-1; the match to TRBD2 covers 13 bases. After removal of 1 base from V and 13 bases from J, the junction contained 10 bases not matched to a gene. The CDR3 covers 16 residues. In germline, CDR1 is SGHVS, CDR2 FNYEAQ. The CDR3 region has the DNA TGTGCCAGCAGCTTAGATCTGACTAGCGGGGGGCGGGAACAGTTCTTC. As protein: CASSLDLTSGGREQFF.

Remarks on this clonotype: Since a much larger clone is just one base distant, this may be a read error. J is TRBJ2-4 and V is TRBV12-3 or TRBV12-4; D perhaps matches TRBD1 (5 bases). This CDR3 has 18 amino acids. The CDR3 region is CTSSLVRGQTLAKNIQYF. The CDR3 DNA is TGTACCAGCAGTTTAGTCCGAGGACAAACCCTAGCCAAAAACATTCAGTACTTC.